This TCR beta chain was profiled in a study of cytomegalovirus exposure and HLA in healthy donors. As for the study in general: Genotyping of about 400 donors showed that around 85% belonged to the Caucasian-associated ancestry cluster. Study-level findings and limits: High sensitivity and specificity were reportedly achieved when the classifier diagnosed cytomegalovirus status.

The PCR had 60 Vbeta and 13 Jbeta primers. Sequenced by immunoSEQ multiplex PCR; TCRdb stores in-frame clones only, minus some. The sample lists some 99,000 clones, roughly 76% occurring once. Comments on this clone: Its matching antigen is unknown.

The CDR3 contains 13 residues. Trimming removed 0 bases from V and 2 bases from J, with 4 bases in between. Germline V lookup: CDR1 SGHNT, CDR2 YYREEE (reference sequence). This receptor was identified in a female donor in good health and CMV-seronegative. The chain employs TRBV5-4 and TRBJ2-3; D is unresolved. The sample taken for sequencing was PBMCs. For the CDR3, the DNA is TGTGCCAGCAGCTTGGATTACACAGATACGCAGTATTTT. Translated, it gives CASSLDYTDTQYF.